What follows are 26 T cell receptor beta chains derived from one specimen sequenced in a study of response to subunit inactivated influenza vaccine. TCRdb recomputed calls from the RT-PCR reads with MiXCR, one row per CDR3 protein. The table lists 500,000 or so distinct CDR3 sequences, 9.5% to 12% of them singletons. This sample comprised PBMCs from blood, obtained roughly 48 days after vaccination. The receptors come from a man in his fifties or sixties who received an inactivated influenza vaccine.

This clonotype was observed many times. The rearrangement uses TRBV9 and TRBJ1-1; 7 bases match TRBD1. The CDR3 extends over 14 amino acids. Germline trimming cut 2 bases from V and 6 bases from J; bases unmatched to any gene: 7. Germline-derived CDR1 and CDR2 are SGDLS and YYNGEE. The CDR3 region is CASSVSGQGAEAFF. CDR3 bases: TGTGCCAGCAGCGTCAGTGGTCAGGGGGCTGAAGCTTTCTTT.

The DNA of the CDR3 is TGCAGCGTTGACCGATCTAGCGGGAGGGCCCTCAGGTCCTACAATGAGCAGTTCTTC. Protein product: CSVDRSSGRALRSYNEQFF. J is TRBJ2-1 and V is TRBV29-1, with TRBD2 identical over 12 bases. V gave up 3 bases and J gave up 1 base; unmatched junction bases: 13. The germline CDR1 and CDR2 sequences are SQVTM and ANQGSEA. This CDR3 region has 19 residues.

This clonotype came up a few times. The chain uses TRBV10-3 and TRBJ2-6, with D unclear. Between the trimmed V and J ends, which lost 7 bases and 0 bases, there was a span of 10 bases. Germline loops: CDR1 ENHRY, CDR2 SYGVKD. This CDR3 is built from 15 residues. Here the CDR3 DNA reads TGTGCCATCACCGAATCCCCCTCTGGGGCCAACGTCCTGACTTTC. It encodes CAITESPSGANVLTF.

This clonotype appeared a few times. The chain has TRBV6-8 and TRBJ1-5; D is undetermined. Germline-derived CDR1 and CDR2 are MNHGY and SAAAGT. Trimming took 4 bases from V and 5 from J, leaving 15 bases between them. The CDR3 consists of 15 residues. CDR3 nucleotide sequence: TGTGCCAGCAGTTTCGCAGTGGGTTTGTATCAGCCCCAGCATTTT. Translating gives CASSFAVGLYQPQHF.

J is TRBJ1-4 and V is TRBV15; TRBD1 might be the D (6 bases). This CDR3 spans 16 amino acids. V was pared by 2 bases and J by 8 bases, with 18 bases between. Per germline, CDR1 LNHNV and CDR2 YYDKDF (reference sequence). As DNA, the CDR3 is TGTGCCACCAGCAGATCTCGGGGGGGCGCGGAGGAAAAACTGTTTTTT. This gives the protein CATSRSRGGAEEKLFF.

The genes are TRBV11-2 and TRBJ2-1; D call uncertain. The CDR3 spans 13 residues. CDR1 is SGHAT, CDR2 FQNNGV, per germline. V was cut by 1 base and J by 10 bases, with 11 bases left in between. DNA for the CDR3: TGTGCCAGCAGCTTAGCTCCATTATTGGAGCAGTTCTTC. Translated, it gives CASSLAPLLEQFF. The full variable domain, in which reference TRBV11-2 and TRBJ2-1 provide the parts outside the CDR3, is EAGVAQSPRYKIIEKRQSVAFWCNPISGHATLYWYQQILGQGPKLLIQFQNNGVVDDSQLPKDRFSAERLKGVDSTLKIQPAKLEDSAVYLCASSLAPLLEQFFGPGTRLTVL.

This clonotype has only a few counts. This rearrangement joins TRBV4-2 to TRBJ2-5; 9 bases align to TRBD2. This CDR3 contains 17 residues. V was pared by 0 bases and J by 0 bases, with 5 bases of the junction left unmatched. Germline CDR1 and CDR2: LGHNA and YNFKEQ. The CDR3 reads CASSQDLAGQYQETQYF. The CDR3 nucleotides are TGTGCCAGCAGCCAAGATCTAGCGGGGCAGTACCAAGAGACCCAGTACTTC.

This clonotype was seen a few times. This chain joins TRBV7-9 and TRBJ1-5; D is unclear. The CDR3 totals 17 residues. Trimming took 4 bases from V and 0 from J, leaving 16 bases between them. CDR1 and CDR2 from the germline V gene are SEHNR and FQNEAQ (reference sequence). Written as DNA, the CDR3 is TGTGCCAGCAGCTCCCCTACGTGGCAGGATAGCAATCAGCCCCAGCATTTT. Translation gives CASSSPTWQDSNQPQHF.

This clonotype has only a few counts. The chain employs TRBV14 and TRBJ1-2; no clear D. Germline lookup yields CDR1 SGHDN and CDR2 FVKESK. The ends were cut back, 0 bases at V and 8 bases at J, with 13 bases in the middle. This CDR3 region has 14 residues. CDR3 nucleotide sequence: TGTGCCAGCAGCCAAGATCGGATGGGCGACGGCTACACCTTC. Translated: CASSQDRMGDGYTF.

The sample holds many counts of this clonotype. The CDR3 DNA reads as TGTGCCAGCAGTTCTAGGGGGGACGCTCTTTCTCGGGAGACCCAGTACTTC. Residues: CASSSRGDALSRETQYF. The chain is built from TRBV7-9 and TRBJ2-5; D is tentatively TRBD1 or TRBD2 (6 bases each). The V end was cut by 6 bases, the J end by 5 bases, with 25 bases between. Germline V CDR1 and CDR2: SEHNR, FQNEAQ (reference sequence). The CDR3 is 17 residues long.

Only a few counts were recorded for this clonotype. In DNA form, the CDR3 reads TGTAGCTGCCGGACAGGACTAAACACCGGGGAGCTGTTTTTT. Its protein product is CSCRTGLNTGELFF. The rearrangement joins TRBV7-8 to TRBJ2-2, with D possibly TRBD1 on 7 matching bases. Germline values: CDR1 SGHVS, CDR2 FQNEAQ. The CDR3 has 14 amino acids. The full variable domain, its missing parts supplied by reference TRBV7-8 and TRBJ2-2, is GAGVSQSPRYKVAKRGQDVALRCDPISGHVSLFWYQQALGQGPEFLTYFQNEAQLDKSGLPSDRFFAERPEGSVSTLKIQRTQQEDSAVYLCSCRTGLNTGELFFGEGSRLTVL.

This clonotype was detected only a few times. The genes are TRBV5-1 and TRBJ2-7; the D gene could be TRBD1 or TRBD2 (5 bases each). The CDR3 covers 13 residues. The germline CDR1 and CDR2 sequences are SGHRS and YFSETQ. Trimming left V 6 bases short and J 5 bases short, with 15 bases between. This CDR3 reads CASTPGPGHEQYF. The CDR3 nucleotides read TGCGCCAGCACCCCGGGACCGGGGCACGAGCAGTACTTC.

This rearrangement joins TRBV5-1 to TRBJ1-1; TRBD1 agrees at 10 bases. V lost 4 bases, J lost 3 bases, and 6 bases stayed unmatched. The CDR3 sequence is 15 residues long. Germline V CDR1 and CDR2: SGHRS, YFSETQ. The CDR3 loop reads CASSPGQGYYTEAFF. CDR3 in DNA: TGCGCCAGCAGCCCGGGACAGGGGTACTACACTGAAGCTTTCTTT.

Here the CDR3 DNA reads TGCGCCAGCAGCCAAGATGACCGGGCAGATACGCAGTATTTT. Encoded protein: CASSQDDRADTQYF. The chain joins TRBV4-3 to TRBJ2-3; D gene ambiguous. The CDR3 is 14 amino acids. V lost 0 bases, J lost 4 bases, and 8 bases lay in between. Germline CDR1 reads LGHNA; CDR2 reads YSLEER.

This clonotype was recorded a few times. The rearrangement joins TRBV5-6 to TRBJ2-1, with unresolved D. The length of the CDR3 is 12 residues. Trimming stripped 0 bases from V and 9 bases from J, with 7 bases between. The germline CDR1 and CDR2 sequences are SGHDT and YYEEEE. The DNA for the CDR3 is TGTGCCAGCAGCTTGGAACGAGTTGAGCAGTTCTTC. Protein sequence: CASSLERVEQFF. Full variable domain (remainder filled in from reference TRBV5-6 and TRBJ2-1): DAGVTQSPTHLIKTRGQQVTLRCSPKSGHDTVSWYQQALGQGPQFIFQYYEEEERQRGNFPDRFSGHQFPNYSSELNVNALLLGDSALYLCASSLERVEQFFGPGTRLTVL.

Only a few counts were recorded for this clonotype. The chain couples TRBV7-9 to TRBJ2-4; the match to TRBD1 covers 7 bases. The trim removed 1 base at V and 4 bases at J, leaving 10 bases unmatched. The germline V gene encodes CDR1 SEHNR and CDR2 FQNEAQ (reference sequence). The CDR3 contains 17 residues. This chain's CDR3 is CASSLDKRGLWKNIQYF. CDR3 bases: TGTGCCAGCAGCTTAGATAAAAGGGGGCTTTGGAAAAACATTCAGTACTTC.

A few counts support this clonotype. This sequence joins TRBV20-1 and TRBJ2-7; TRBD2 matches 10 bases. Germline V lookup: CDR1 DFQATT, CDR2 SNEGSKA (reference sequence). V lost 0 bases to trimming and J lost 0 bases; unmatched junction nucleotides: 8. This CDR3 is built from 17 residues. This CDR3 is CSAREIRAGGDSYEQYF. CDR3 in DNA: TGCAGTGCTAGAGAGATAAGAGCGGGAGGGGACTCCTACGAGCAGTACTTC.

The genes are TRBV20-1 and TRBJ2-5; D may be TRBD1 (5 bases). Germline V gene sequence: CDR1 DFQATT, CDR2 SNEGSKA (reference sequence). V lost 7 bases to trimming and J lost 3 bases, with 15 bases between them. The CDR3 spans 13 residues. CDR3 nucleotide sequence: TGCAGTGAAGTGGAGTTGGACAAAGAGACCCAGTACTTC. Amino acid sequence: CSEVELDKETQYF.

In its sample, this clonotype was seen a few times. J is TRBJ1-5 and V is TRBV3-1; no definite D call. The CDR3 has 12 amino acids. V dropped 2 bases and J dropped 5 bases, with 4 bases sitting between them. CDR1 is LGHDT and CDR2 is YNNKEL in the germline V gene (reference sequence). The CDR3 sequence is CASSQHDQPQHF. The DNA for the CDR3 is TGTGCCAGCAGCCAACATGATCAGCCCCAGCATTTT.

The chain couples TRBV19 to TRBJ1-4; unclear D gene. The CDR3 has 13 amino acids. V was shortened by 10 bases and J by 1 base, with 10 bases between the two germline ends. Germline V CDR1 and CDR2: LNHDA, SQIVND (reference sequence). This chain's CDR3 is CATREGTNEKLFF. The DNA of the CDR3 is TGTGCCACCCGCGAAGGAACTAATGAAAAACTGTTTTTT.

This clonotype has just a few counts. This chain uses TRBV20-1 with TRBJ1-1, with D unresolved. The V and J ends lost 6 bases and 11 bases respectively, with 19 bases between them. CDR3 size: 12 residues. The germline gives CDR1 DFQATT, CDR2 SNEGSKA (reference sequence). The CDR3 region is CSAPLDDLRAFF. As DNA, the CDR3 is TGCAGTGCACCTTTGGACGACTTAAGGGCTTTCTTT.

V gene TRBV20-1 combines with J gene TRBJ1-6; TRBD1 is a possible D gene (6 bases). The CDR3 runs to 13 residues. V shed 7 bases and J shed 7 bases, with 14 bases lying between them. From germline, CDR1 is DFQATT and CDR2 SNEGSKA (reference sequence). The CDR3, as DNA: TGCAGTGTCGTCCGGGACACAAATTCACCCCTCCACTTT. Protein sequence: CSVVRDTNSPLHF.

This clonotype was counted ten times or more. V is TRBV27 and J is TRBJ2-1; 8 positions match TRBD2. Germline V gene sequence: CDR1 MNHEY, CDR2 SMNVEV (reference sequence). CDR3 length equals 15 residues. J was trimmed by 6 bases and V by 3 bases; bases with no gene match: 7. The CDR3 DNA is TGTGCCAGCAGTTTCTTGGCGGGAGGTGTCAATGAGCAGTTCTTC. Protein product: CASSFLAGGVNEQFF.

The chain uses TRBV6-2 or TRBV6-3 and TRBJ2-5; 7 bases align to TRBD1. The germline V gene encodes CDR1 MNHEY and CDR2 SVGEGT. This CDR3 spans 13 amino acids. The V and J ends lost 4 bases and 5 bases, in that order; junction bases with no gene match: 4. CDR3 in amino acids: CASSWDSWETQYF. The CDR3 DNA is TGTGCCAGCAGTTGGGACAGTTGGGAGACCCAGTACTTC.

This clonotype was found a few times. V usage is TRBV10-3 and J usage is TRBJ1-4, with 7 bases matching TRBD1. CDR3 length: 13 amino acids. The J segment lost 5 bases and the V segment lost 7 bases, leaving 4 bases of the junction unmatched. Per the germline V gene, CDR1 is ENHRY and CDR2 is SYGVKD. The DNA of the CDR3 is TGTGCCATCAAAGGGACAGCGAATGAAAAACTGTTTTTT. Translation: CAIKGTANEKLFF.

This clonotype was detected many times. V usage is TRBV7-2 and J usage is TRBJ1-1; 7 nucleotides agree with TRBD1. V was clipped by 4 bases and J by 5 bases; unmatched bases: 10. Germline values: CDR1 SGHTA, CDR2 FQGNSA. The CDR3 is 15 amino acids. For the CDR3, the DNA is TGTGCCAGCAGCTCGCGAGGGGGCGATAATACTGAAGCTTTCTTT. Translated, it gives CASSSRGGDNTEAFF. Complete variable domain (other parts from reference TRBV7-2 and TRBJ1-1): GAGVSQSPSNKVTEKGKDVELRCDPISGHTALYWYRQSLGQGLEFLIYFQGNSAPDKSGLPSDRFSAERTGGSVSTLTIQRTQQEDSAVYLCASSSRGGDNTEAFFGQGTRLTVV.